The 10 T cell receptor beta chains below were found in one sample sequenced in a study of response to subunit inactivated influenza vaccine. Each CDR3 protein gets one entry after TCRdb re-called the RT-PCR reads with MiXCR. The sample consists of around 750,000 distinct CDR3 sequences, 21% of them appearing once. Specimen: PBMCs from blood, collected 4 to 6 days after vaccination. Source of these receptors: a man aged 45 to 65 who received an inactivated influenza vaccine.

The chain employs TRBV28 and TRBJ2-3; TRBD2 agrees at 11 bases. The CDR3 contains 17 residues. Germline CDR1 reads MDHEN; CDR2 reads SYDVKM. V shed 5 bases and J 0 bases; nucleotides not matched to a gene: 7. CDR3 DNA sequence: TGTGCCAGCAGTGCCCCCACTAGCGGGAGAAGCACAGATACGCAGTATTTT. This gives the protein CASSAPTSGRSTDTQYF.

This sequence joins TRBV30 and TRBJ2-1, with 9 nucleotides matching TRBD1. CDR1 is GTSNPN, CDR2 SVGIG, per germline (reference sequence). V gave up 2 bases and J gave up 9 bases; unmatched junction bases: 8. The CDR3 is made up of 14 amino acids. This CDR3 is CAWSSGTGYGEQFF. The CDR3, as DNA: TGTGCCTGGAGTTCCGGGACAGGGTACGGTGAGCAGTTCTTC.

The V call is TRBV20-1, the J call TRBJ2-3; a weak D match, TRBD1 (5 bases). This CDR3 comprises 12 residues. CDR1 and CDR2 from the germline V gene are DFQATT and SNEGSKA (reference sequence). V lost 6 bases, J lost 2 bases, and 9 bases lay in between. The CDR3: CSAGQDTDTQYF. CDR3 DNA sequence: TGCAGTGCCGGACAAGACACAGATACGCAGTATTTT.

This clonotype was observed many times. The J gene is TRBJ2-7, the V gene TRBV10-2; 7 bases match TRBD1. Per germline, CDR1 WSHSY and CDR2 SAAADI. The CDR3 runs 15 residues. V shed 4 bases, J shed 0 bases, and the junction held 6 bases outside the gene matches. CDR3: CASSAGQYHSYEQYF. CDR3 coding DNA: TGCGCCAGCAGTGCGGGACAGTACCACTCCTACGAGCAGTACTTC.

There are many counts of this clonotype. The rearrangement uses TRBV20-1 and TRBJ1-2; TRBD1 matches 7 bases. The CDR3 has 13 amino acids. With V trimmed by 1 base and J by 10 bases, 9 bases remained unmatched. Germline V gene lookup returns CDR1 DFQATT and CDR2 SNEGSKA (reference sequence). Written as DNA, the CDR3 is TGCAGTGCTAGAGGCCGCGACAGGGAGACCTACACCTTC. Protein sequence: CSARGRDRETYTF.

In this sample, this clonotype turned up a few times. This chain connects TRBV7-6 to TRBJ2-7; 8 nucleotides line up with TRBD2. Germline V gene sequence: CDR1 SGHVS, CDR2 FNYEAQ. The CDR3 consists of 16 residues. V lost 2 bases to trimming and J lost 3 bases; unmatched junction nucleotides: 9. CDR3 sequence: CASSLSVQREIYEQYF. CDR3 bases: TGTGCCAGCAGCTTATCTGTCCAGCGGGAGATCTACGAGCAGTACTTC.

The rearrangement joins TRBV29-1 to TRBJ2-1, with TRBD2 matching 8 bases. J was trimmed by 2 bases and V by 7 bases; bases with no gene match: 7. The CDR3 is 14 residues long. Looked up from germline, CDR1 is SQVTM and CDR2 is ANQGSEA. The CDR3, as DNA: TGCAGCGGCACTAGCGGTCTTACCTACAATGAGCAGTTCTTC. Translated, it gives CSGTSGLTYNEQFF.

The sample holds a few counts of this clonotype. This chain connects TRBV7-2 to TRBJ1-5; D remains ambiguous. The CDR3 is 14 residues long. The V gene lost 2 bases and the J gene lost 12 bases, with 17 bases spanning the gap. The germline CDR1 and CDR2 sequences are SGHTA and FQGNSA. The DNA of the CDR3 is TGTGCCAGCAGCTTACAGTCGGCACAGACCAACCAGCATTTT. Protein sequence: CASSLQSAQTNQHF.

This clonotype was seen a few times. The chain couples TRBV15 to TRBJ2-3; D possibly corresponds to TRBD2 (6 bases). CDR1 is LNHNV, CDR2 YYDKDF, per germline (reference sequence). CDR3 size: 16 residues. V was pared by 2 bases and J by 0 bases, with 12 bases between. The CDR3 DNA reads TGTGCCACCAGCAGACCTTCGGGGGATAGCACAGATACGCAGTATTTT. Translation: CATSRPSGDSTDTQYF.

This clonotype appeared a few times. The gene calls are TRBV7-2 and TRBJ2-2; D may be TRBD2 (7 bases). V was cut by 3 bases and J by 1 base, with 12 bases left in between. The CDR3 runs 16 residues. CDR1 SGHTA and CDR2 FQGNSA come from the germline V gene. The CDR3 reads CASSFGGGENTGELFF. Here the CDR3 DNA reads TGTGCCAGCAGCTTTGGCGGGGGCGAGAACACCGGGGAGCTGTTTTTT.